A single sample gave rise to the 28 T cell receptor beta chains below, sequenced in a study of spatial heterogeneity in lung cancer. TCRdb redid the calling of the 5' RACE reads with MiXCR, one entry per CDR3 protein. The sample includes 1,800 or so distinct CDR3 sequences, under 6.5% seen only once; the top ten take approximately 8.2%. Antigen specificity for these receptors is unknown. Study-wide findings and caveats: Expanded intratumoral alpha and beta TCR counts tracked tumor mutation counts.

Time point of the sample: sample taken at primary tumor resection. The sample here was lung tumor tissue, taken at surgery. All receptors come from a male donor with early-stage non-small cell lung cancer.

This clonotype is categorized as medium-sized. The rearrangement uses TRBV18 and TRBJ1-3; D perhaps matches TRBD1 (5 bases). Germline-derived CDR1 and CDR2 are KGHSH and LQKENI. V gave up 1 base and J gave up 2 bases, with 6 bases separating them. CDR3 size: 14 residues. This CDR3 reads CASSPRGTGNTIYF. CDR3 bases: TGTGCCAGCTCACCACGGGGGACTGGAAACACCATATATTTT.

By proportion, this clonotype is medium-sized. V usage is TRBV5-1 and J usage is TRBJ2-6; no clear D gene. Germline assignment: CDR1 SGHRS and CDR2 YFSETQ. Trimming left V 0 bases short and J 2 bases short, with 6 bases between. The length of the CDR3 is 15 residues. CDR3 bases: TGCGCCAGCAGCTTGGAAAGTGCTGGGGCCAACGTCCTGACTTTC. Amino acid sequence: CASSLESAGANVLTF.

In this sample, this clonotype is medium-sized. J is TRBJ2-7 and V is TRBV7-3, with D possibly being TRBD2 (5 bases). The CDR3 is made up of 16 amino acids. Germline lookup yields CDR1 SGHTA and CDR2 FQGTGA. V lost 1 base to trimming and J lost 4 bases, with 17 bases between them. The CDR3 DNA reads TGTGCCAGCAGCTTAATGGAGGCTTCCTCGGGATACGAGCAGTACTTC. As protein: CASSLMEASSGYEQYF.

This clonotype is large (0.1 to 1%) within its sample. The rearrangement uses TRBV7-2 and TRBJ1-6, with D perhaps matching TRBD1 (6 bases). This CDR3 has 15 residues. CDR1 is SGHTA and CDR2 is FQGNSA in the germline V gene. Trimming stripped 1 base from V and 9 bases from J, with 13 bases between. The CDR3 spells CASSLVAGVGSPLHF. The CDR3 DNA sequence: TGTGCCAGCAGCTTAGTGGCAGGGGTTGGTTCACCCCTCCACTTT.

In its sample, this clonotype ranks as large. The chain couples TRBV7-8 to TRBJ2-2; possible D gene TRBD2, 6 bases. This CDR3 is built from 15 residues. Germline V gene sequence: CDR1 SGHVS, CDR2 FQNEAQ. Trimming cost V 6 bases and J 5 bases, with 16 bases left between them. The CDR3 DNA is TGTGCCAGCAGACACCGGGACTCAGCTACCGGGGAGCTGTTTTTT. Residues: CASRHRDSATGELFF. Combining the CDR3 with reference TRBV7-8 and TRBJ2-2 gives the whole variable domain GAGVSQSPRYKVAKRGQDVALRCDPISGHVSLFWYQQALGQGPEFLTYFQNEAQLDKSGLPSDRFFAERPEGSVSTLKIQRTQQEDSAVYLCASRHRDSATGELFFGEGSRLTVL.

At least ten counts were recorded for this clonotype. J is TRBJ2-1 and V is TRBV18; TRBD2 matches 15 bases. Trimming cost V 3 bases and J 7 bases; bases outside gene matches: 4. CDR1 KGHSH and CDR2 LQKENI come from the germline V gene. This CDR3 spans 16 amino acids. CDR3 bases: TGTGCCAGCTCACCTTGGACTAGCGGGAGGGGAAATGAGCAGTTCTTC. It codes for CASSPWTSGRGNEQFF.

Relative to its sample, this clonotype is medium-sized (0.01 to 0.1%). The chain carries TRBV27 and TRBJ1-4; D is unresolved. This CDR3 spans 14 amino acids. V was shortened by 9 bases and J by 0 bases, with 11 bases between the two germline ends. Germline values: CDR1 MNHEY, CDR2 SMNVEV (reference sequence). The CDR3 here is CASKSPATNEKLFF. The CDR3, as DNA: TGTGCCAGTAAATCGCCAGCAACTAATGAAAAACTGTTTTTT.

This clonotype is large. This chain's CDR3 is CASSGIGSSTDTQYF. CDR3 in DNA: TGTGCCAGCAGTGGCATTGGGTCTAGCACAGATACGCAGTATTTT. The rearrangement uses TRBV6-1 and TRBJ2-3; D remains unclear. The CDR3 is made up of 15 amino acids. Trimming removed 4 bases from V and 0 bases from J, with 11 bases in between. Germline CDR1 and CDR2: MNHNS and SASEGT.

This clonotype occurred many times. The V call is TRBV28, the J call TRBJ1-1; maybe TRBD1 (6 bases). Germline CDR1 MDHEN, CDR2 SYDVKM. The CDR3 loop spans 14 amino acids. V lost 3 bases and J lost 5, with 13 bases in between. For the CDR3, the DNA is TGTGCCAGCAGTTTGCGGACAGAAAGGACTGAAGCTTTCTTT. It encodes CASSLRTERTEAFF. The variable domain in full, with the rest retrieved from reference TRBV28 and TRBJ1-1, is DVKVTQSSRYLVKRTGEKVFLECVQDMDHENMFWYRQDPGLGLRLIYFSYDVKMKEKGDIPEGYSVSREKKERFSLILESASTNQTSMYLCASSLRTERTEAFFGQGTRLTVV.

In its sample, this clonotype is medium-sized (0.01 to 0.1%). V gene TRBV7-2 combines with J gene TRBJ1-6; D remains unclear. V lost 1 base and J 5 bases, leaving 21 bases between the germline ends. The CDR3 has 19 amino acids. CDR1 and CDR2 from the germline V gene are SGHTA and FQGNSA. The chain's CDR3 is CASSLVRASVGQHNSPLHF. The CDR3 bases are TGTGCCAGCAGCTTAGTACGGGCCTCGGTTGGCCAGCATAATTCACCCCTCCACTTT.

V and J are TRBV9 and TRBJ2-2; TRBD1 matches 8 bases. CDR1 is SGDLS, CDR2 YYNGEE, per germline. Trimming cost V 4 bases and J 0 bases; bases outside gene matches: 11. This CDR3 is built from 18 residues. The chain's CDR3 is CASSPRDRLTTNTGELFF. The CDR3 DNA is TGTGCCAGCAGCCCCCGGGACAGGCTTACTACGAACACCGGGGAGCTGTTTTTT.

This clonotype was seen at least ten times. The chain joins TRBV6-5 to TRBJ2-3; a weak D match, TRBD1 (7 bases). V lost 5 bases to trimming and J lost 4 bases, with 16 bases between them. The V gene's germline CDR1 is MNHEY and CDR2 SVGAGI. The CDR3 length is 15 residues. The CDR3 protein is CASSPRQGGSDTQYF. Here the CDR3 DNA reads TGTGCCAGCAGTCCGCGACAGGGAGGATCAGATACGCAGTATTTT.

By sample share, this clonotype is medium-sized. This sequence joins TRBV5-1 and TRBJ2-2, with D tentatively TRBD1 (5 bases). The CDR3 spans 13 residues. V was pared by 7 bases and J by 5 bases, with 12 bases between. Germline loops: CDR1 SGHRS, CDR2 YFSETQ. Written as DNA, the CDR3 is TGCGCCAGCCAGAAGGACATTACCGGGGAGCTGTTTTTT. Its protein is CASQKDITGELFF. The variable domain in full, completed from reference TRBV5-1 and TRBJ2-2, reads KAGVTQTPRYLIKTRGQQVTLSCSPISGHRSVSWYQQTPGQGLQFLFEYFSETQRNKGNFPGRFSGRQFSNSRSEMNVSTLELGDSALYLCASQKDITGELFFGEGSRLTVL.

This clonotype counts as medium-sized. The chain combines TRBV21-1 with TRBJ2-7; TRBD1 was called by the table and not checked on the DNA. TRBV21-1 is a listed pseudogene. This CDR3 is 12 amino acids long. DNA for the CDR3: TGTGCCAGCATCATTCGGACAGGCGAGCAGTACTTC. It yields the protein CASIIRTGEQYF.

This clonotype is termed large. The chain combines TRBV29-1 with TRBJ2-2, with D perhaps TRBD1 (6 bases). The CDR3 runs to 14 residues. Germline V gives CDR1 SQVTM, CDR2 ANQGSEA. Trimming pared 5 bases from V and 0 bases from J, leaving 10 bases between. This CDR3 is CSVKTGTNTGELFF. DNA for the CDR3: TGCAGCGTTAAGACAGGAACGAACACCGGGGAGCTGTTTTTT.

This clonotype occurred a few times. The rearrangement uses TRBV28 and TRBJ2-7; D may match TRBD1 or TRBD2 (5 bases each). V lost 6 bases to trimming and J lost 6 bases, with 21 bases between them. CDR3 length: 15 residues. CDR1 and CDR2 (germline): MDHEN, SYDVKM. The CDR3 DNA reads TGTGCCAGCAGCCGGATGGACATCCCGGGATCCGAGCAGTACTTC. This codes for CASSRMDIPGSEQYF.

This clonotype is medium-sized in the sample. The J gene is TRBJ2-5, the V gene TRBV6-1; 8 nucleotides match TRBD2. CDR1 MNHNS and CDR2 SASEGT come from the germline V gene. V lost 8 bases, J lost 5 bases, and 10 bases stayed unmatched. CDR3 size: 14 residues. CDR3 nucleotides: TGTGCCAGCGGGGTCGGGAGGGGCACGGAGACCCAGTACTTC. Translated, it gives CASGVGRGTETQYF.

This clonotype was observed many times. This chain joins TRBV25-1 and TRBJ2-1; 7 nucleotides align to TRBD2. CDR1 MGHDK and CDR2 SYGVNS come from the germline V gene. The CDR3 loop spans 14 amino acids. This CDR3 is CATSRGRPYNEQFF. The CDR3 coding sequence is TGTGCTACAAGTCGCGGGAGACCCTACAATGAGCAGTTCTTC.

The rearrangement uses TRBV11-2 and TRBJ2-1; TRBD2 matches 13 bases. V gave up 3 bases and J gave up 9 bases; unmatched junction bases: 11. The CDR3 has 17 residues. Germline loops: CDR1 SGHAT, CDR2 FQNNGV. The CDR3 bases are TGTGCCAGCAGCTTTTCCTTACTAGCGGGAGGGCCTATTGAGCAGTTCTTC. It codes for CASSFSLLAGGPIEQFF. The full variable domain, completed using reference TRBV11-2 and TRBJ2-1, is EAGVAQSPRYKIIEKRQSVAFWCNPISGHATLYWYQQILGQGPKLLIQFQNNGVVDDSQLPKDRFSAERLKGVDSTLKIQPAKLEDSAVYLCASSFSLLAGGPIEQFFGPGTRLTVL.

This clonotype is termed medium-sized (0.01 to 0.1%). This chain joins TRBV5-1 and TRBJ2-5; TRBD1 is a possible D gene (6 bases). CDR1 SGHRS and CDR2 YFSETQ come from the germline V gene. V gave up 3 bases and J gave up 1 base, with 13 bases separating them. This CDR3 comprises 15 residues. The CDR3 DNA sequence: TGCGCCAGCAGCTCGACAGGCGGCACCCAAGAGACCCAGTACTTC. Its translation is CASSSTGGTQETQYF.

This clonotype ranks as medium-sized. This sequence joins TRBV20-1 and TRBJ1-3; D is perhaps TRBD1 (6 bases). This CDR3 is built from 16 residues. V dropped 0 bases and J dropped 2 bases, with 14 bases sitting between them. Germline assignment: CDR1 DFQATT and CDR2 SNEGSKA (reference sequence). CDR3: CSARDTGSPPGNTIYF. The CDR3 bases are TGCAGTGCTAGAGATACAGGGTCCCCCCCTGGAAACACCATATATTTT.

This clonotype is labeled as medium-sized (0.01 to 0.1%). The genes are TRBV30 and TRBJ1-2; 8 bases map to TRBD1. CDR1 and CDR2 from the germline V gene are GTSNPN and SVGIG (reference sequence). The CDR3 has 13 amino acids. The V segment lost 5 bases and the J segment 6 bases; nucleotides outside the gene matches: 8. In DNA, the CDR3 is TGTGCCTGGGCAAGTCAGGGGGCTAATGGCTACACCTTC. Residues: CAWASQGANGYTF. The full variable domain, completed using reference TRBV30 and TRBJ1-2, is SQTIHQWPATLVQPVGSPLSLECTVEGTSNPNLYWYRQAAGRGLQLLFYSVGIGQISSEVPQNLSASRPQDRQFILSSKKLLLSDSGFYLCAWASQGANGYTFGSGTRLTVV.

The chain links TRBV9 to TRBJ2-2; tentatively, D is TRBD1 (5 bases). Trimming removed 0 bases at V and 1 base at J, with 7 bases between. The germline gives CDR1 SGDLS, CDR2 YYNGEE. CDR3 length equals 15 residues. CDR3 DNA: TGTGCCAGCAGCGTAGAGGGGTTGAACACCGGGGAGCTGTTTTTT. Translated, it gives CASSVEGLNTGELFF.

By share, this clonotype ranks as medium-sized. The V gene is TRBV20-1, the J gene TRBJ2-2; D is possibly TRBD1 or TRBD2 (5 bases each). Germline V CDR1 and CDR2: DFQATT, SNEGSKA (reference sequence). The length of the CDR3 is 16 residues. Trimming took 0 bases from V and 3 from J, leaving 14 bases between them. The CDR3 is CSARDHEGLDTGELFF. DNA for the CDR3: TGCAGTGCTAGAGATCATGAGGGGCTGGACACCGGGGAGCTGTTTTTT.

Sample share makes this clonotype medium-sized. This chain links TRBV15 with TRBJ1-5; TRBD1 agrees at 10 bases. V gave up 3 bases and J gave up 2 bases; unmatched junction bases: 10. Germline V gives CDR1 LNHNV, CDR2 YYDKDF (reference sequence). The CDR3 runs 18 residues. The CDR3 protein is CATSRPSGTGVGNQPQHF. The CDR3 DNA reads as TGTGCCACCAGCAGGCCCTCCGGGACAGGGGTCGGCAATCAGCCCCAGCATTTT. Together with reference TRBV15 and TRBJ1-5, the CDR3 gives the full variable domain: DAMVIQNPRYQVTQFGKPVTLSCSQTLNHNVMYWYQQKSSQAPKLLFHYYDKDFNNEADTPDNFQSRRPNTSFCFLDIRSPGLGDTAMYLCATSRPSGTGVGNQPQHFGDGTRLSIL.

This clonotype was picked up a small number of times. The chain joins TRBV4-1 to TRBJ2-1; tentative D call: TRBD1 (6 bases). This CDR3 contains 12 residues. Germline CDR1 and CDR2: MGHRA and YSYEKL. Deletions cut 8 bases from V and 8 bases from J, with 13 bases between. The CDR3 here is CASSGQGYEQFF. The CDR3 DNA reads TGCGCCAGCTCCGGGCAGGGGTATGAGCAGTTCTTC.

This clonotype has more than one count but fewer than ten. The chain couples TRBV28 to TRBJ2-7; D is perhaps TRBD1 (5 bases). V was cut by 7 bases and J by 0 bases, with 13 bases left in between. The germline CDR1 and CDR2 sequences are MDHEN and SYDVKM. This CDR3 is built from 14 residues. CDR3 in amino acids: CASTLRTTSYEQYF. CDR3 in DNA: TGTGCCAGCACGCTCCGGACAACCTCCTACGAGCAGTACTTC.

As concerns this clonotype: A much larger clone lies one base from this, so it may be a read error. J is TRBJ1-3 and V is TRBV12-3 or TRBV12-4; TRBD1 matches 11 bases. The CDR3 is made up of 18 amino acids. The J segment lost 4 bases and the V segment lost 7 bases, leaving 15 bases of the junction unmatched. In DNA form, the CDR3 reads TGTGCCAGCAAACTTGGGGCCGGACAGGGGGCCTCCGGAAACACCATATATTTT. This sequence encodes CASKLGAGQGASGNTIYF.